Listed here are 2 T cell receptor beta chains from one sample, sequenced in a study of cytomegalovirus exposure and HLA in healthy donors. Primers: 60 Vbeta forward and 13 Jbeta reverse. Clones were sequenced by immunoSEQ multiplex PCR, and TCRdb holds only the in-frame ones, with some missing. The sample includes roughly 170,000 clones, approximately 80% seen only once; the top ten take around 0.8%. Material for sequencing was PBMCs. Receptor source: a woman younger than 35 in good health and CMV-seronegative.

The chain links TRBV2 to TRBJ2-5, with 8 bases fitting TRBD2. V lost 8 bases to trimming and J lost 2 bases; unmatched junction nucleotides: 4. This CDR3 spans 13 amino acids. In germline, CDR1 is SNHLY, CDR2 FYNNEI. CDR3 nucleotide sequence: TGTGCCAGCCTTCCGGGGGGGCAAGAGACCCAGTACTTC. Amino acid sequence: CASLPGGQETQYF.

This rearrangement joins TRBV12-1 to TRBJ2-5; the DNA was not compared with TRBD2, the D call given in the table. TRBV12-1 is an annotated pseudogene. There are 18 residues in the CDR3. CDR3: CASSFRGGTSGDQETQYF. The CDR3 nucleotides are TGTGCCAGCAGCTTCCGGGGGGGGACTAGCGGAGATCAAGAGACCCAGTACTTC.